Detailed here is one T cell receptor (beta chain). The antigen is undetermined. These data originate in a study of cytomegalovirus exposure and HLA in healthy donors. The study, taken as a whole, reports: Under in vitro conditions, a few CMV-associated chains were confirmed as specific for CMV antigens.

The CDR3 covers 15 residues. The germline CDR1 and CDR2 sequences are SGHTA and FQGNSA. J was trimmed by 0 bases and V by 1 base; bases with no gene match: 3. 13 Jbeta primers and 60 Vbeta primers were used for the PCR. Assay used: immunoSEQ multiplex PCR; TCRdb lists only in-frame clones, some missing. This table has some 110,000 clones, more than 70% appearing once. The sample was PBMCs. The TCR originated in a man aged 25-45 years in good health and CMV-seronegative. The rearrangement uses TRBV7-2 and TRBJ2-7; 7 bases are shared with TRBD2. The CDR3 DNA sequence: TGTGCCAGCAGCTTAGTAGCGGGTAACTCCTACGAGCAGTACTTC. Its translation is CASSLVAGNSYEQYF.